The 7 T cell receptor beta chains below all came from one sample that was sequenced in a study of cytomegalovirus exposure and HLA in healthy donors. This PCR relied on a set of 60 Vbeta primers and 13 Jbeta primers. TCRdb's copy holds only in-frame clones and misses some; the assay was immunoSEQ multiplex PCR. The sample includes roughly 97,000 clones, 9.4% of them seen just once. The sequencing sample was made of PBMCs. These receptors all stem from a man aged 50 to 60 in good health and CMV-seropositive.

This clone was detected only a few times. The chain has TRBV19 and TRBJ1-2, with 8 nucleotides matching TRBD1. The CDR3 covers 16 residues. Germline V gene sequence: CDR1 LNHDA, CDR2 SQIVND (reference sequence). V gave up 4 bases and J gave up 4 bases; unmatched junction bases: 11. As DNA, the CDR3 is TGTGCCAGTAGTAGACTGGACAGGGCGGGACTCTATGGCTACACCTTC. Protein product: CASSRLDRAGLYGYTF.

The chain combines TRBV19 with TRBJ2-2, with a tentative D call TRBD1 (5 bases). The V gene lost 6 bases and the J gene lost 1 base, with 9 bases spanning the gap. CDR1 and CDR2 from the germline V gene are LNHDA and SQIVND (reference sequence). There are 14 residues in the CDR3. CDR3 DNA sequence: TGTGCCAGTAGAGCAGGGCAGAACACCGGGGAGCTGTTTTTT. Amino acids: CASRAGQNTGELFF.

For the CDR3, the DNA is TGCAGCGCCCGACTAGCGGGAGACTACAATGAGCAGTTCTTC. Its protein product is CSARLAGDYNEQFF. The chain combines TRBV29-1 with TRBJ2-1; 12 bases line up with TRBD2. The CDR3 is made up of 14 amino acids. Trimming at V came to 7 bases and at J to 3 bases, leaving 4 bases not matched to a gene. Germline-derived CDR1 and CDR2 are SQVTM and ANQGSEA.

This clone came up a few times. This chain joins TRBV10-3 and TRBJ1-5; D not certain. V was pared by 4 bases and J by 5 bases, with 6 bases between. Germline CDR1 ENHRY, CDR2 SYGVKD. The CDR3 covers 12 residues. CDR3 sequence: CAISGGDQPQHF. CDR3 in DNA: TGTGCCATCAGTGGCGGGGATCAGCCCCAGCATTTT.

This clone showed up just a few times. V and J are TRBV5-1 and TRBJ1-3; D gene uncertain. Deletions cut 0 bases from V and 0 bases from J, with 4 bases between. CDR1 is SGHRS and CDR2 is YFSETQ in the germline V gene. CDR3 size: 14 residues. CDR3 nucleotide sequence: TGCGCCAGCAGCTTGGGTAGCTCTGGAAACACCATATATTTT. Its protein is CASSLGSSGNTIYF. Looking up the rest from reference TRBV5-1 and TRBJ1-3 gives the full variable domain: KAGVTQTPRYLIKTRGQQVTLSCSPISGHRSVSWYQQTPGQGLQFLFEYFSETQRNKGNFPGRFSGRQFSNSRSEMNVSTLELGDSALYLCASSLGSSGNTIYFGEGSWLTVV.

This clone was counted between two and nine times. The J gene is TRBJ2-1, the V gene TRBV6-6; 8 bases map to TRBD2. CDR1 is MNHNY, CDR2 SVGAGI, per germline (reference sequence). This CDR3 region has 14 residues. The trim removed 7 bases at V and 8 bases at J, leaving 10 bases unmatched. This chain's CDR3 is CASIPGLVTDEQFF. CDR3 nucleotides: TGTGCCAGCATCCCGGGACTAGTCACCGATGAGCAGTTCTTC.

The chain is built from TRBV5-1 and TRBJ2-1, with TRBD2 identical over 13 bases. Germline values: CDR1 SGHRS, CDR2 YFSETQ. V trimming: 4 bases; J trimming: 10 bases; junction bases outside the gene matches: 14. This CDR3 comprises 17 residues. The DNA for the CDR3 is TGCGCCAGCAGCCCTTACGGACTAGCGGGAGCCGGGAAAGAGCAGTTCTTC. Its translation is CASSPYGLAGAGKEQFF.